This T cell receptor (beta chain) emerged from a study of T-cell reconstitution after alpha-beta-depleted transplantation in children. This CDR3 has 18 residues. Germline CDR1 reads SGHRS; CDR2 reads YFSETQ. With 1 base clipped from V and 0 bases from J, the junction kept 4 bases outside the gene matches. Preparation of the TCRbeta library used unique molecular identifiers. From the PCR reads, TCRdb called clonotypes with MiXCR, one entry per CDR3 protein. Of about 440,000 distinct CDR3 sequences in the sample, roughly 44% are singletons; the top ten hold approximately 30%. The chain joins TRBV5-1 to TRBJ2-2, with 12 bases aligning to TRBD2. This clonotype was sampled from a girl between 2 and 10 years old with aplastic anemia, due to receive a stem cell transplant. The material was PBMCs, obtained before TCRalphabeta/CD19-depleted stem cell transplant. The CDR3 protein is CASSLSLAGGSNTGELFF. As DNA, the CDR3 is TGCGCCAGCAGCTTGTCCCTAGCGGGAGGGTCGAACACCGGGGAGCTGTTTTTT. Full variable domain (remainder filled in from reference TRBV5-1 and TRBJ2-2): KAGVTQTPRYLIKTRGQQVTLSCSPISGHRSVSWYQQTPGQGLQFLFEYFSETQRNKGNFPGRFSGRQFSNSRSEMNVSTLELGDSALYLCASSLSLAGGSNTGELFFGEGSRLTVL.